Listed below are T cell receptor beta chains from one sample, sequenced in a study of identical twins. A single record per CDR3 protein comes from TCRdb applying MiXCR to the 5' RACE reads. Of roughly 770,000 distinct CDR3 sequences listed, 15% to 20% are singletons. These data were also reused for a study on T cells expressing NK-cell markers.

The sample comprised PBMCs. The receptors derive from a woman aged 18-29 years in good health. Both conserved end residues are part of each CDR3. A D gene is named only where the DNA matches it firmly. Rows give clone size only sometimes, using once, few, many, or a class for an expanded clone.

v_call	clone_size	j_call	d_call	cdr3_aa	cdr3_nt
TRBV12-3/TRBV12-4	.	TRBJ2-3	.	CASSPGTTSADTQYF	TGTGCCAGCAGTCCCGGGACAACTAGCGCAGATACGCAGTATTTT
TRBV2	.	TRBJ2-1	TRBD2	CASTGPSGGGGEQFF	TGTGCCAGCACCGGCCCTAGCGGGGGCGGGGGTGAGCAGTTCTTC
TRBV5-1	.	TRBJ2-1	.	CASSPARTTGDEQFF	TGCGCCAGCAGCCCAGCCAGGACTACAGGCGATGAGCAGTTCTTC
TRBV9	few	TRBJ1-1	.	CASSVDGFMNTEAFF	TGTGCCAGCAGCGTAGATGGATTCATGAACACTGAAGCTTTCTTT
TRBV5-6	.	TRBJ1-1	.	CASSLALGMNTEAFF	TGTGCCAGCAGCTTGGCCCTGGGTATGAACACTGAAGCTTTCTTT
TRBV28	.	TRBJ2-7	TRBD2	CASSSRTSGRAGQYF	TGTGCCAGCAGTTCCCGGACTAGCGGGAGGGCCGGGCAGTACTTC
TRBV27	few	TRBJ2-1	TRBD2	CASGYRTSDYNEQFF	TGTGCCAGCGGATATCGGACTAGCGACTACAATGAGCAGTTCTTC
TRBV11-2	.	TRBJ2-7	TRBD2	CASSLAPSASGYEQYF	TGTGCCAGCAGCTTAGCCCCATCTGCTAGCGGCTACGAGCAGTACTTC
TRBV5-1	.	TRBJ2-1	.	CASSPTGRSYNEQFF	TGCGCCAGCAGCCCGACAGGACGCTCCTACAATGAGCAGTTCTTC
TRBV7-2	.	TRBJ2-2	TRBD2	CASSSSLDGTSPGELFF	TGTGCCAGCAGCAGCAGCTTAGACGGGACTAGCCCCGGGGAGCTGTTTTTT
TRBV7-9	.	TRBJ2-7	.	CASSPTRGLLDEQYF	TGTGCCAGCAGCCCTACTAGGGGCCTGCTGGACGAGCAGTACTTC
TRBV5-1	.	TRBJ2-3	TRBD2	CASSLVTSGRTDTQYF	TGCGCCAGCAGCTTGGTGACTAGCGGGAGGACAGATACGCAGTATTTT
TRBV6-1	many	TRBJ1-5	.	CASGIWGRPQHF	TGTGCCAGCGGGATCTGGGGGAGGCCCCAGCATTTT
TRBV12-3/TRBV12-4	.	TRBJ2-1	TRBD2	CASTQTSGGNEQFF	TGTGCCAGCACCCAGACTAGCGGGGGGAATGAGCAGTTCTTC
TRBV5-1	.	TRBJ2-2	TRBD2	CASSLEAGAPGELFF	TGCGCCAGCAGCTTGGAAGCGGGAGCGCCCGGGGAGCTGTTTTTT
TRBV11-2	many	TRBJ2-7	.	CASSSRGSGYEQYF	TGTGCCAGCAGCTCGAGGGGGTCGGGGTACGAGCAGTACTTC
TRBV9	.	TRBJ2-7	TRBD2	CASAPAGTYEQYF	TGTGCCAGCGCCCCAGCGGGAACCTACGAGCAGTACTTC
TRBV5-8	many	TRBJ2-1	TRBD2	CASSLSGVSYNEQFF	TGTGCCAGCAGCTTGAGCGGGGTCTCCTACAATGAGCAGTTCTTC
TRBV12-3/TRBV12-4	.	TRBJ1-1	.	CASSSPGSFRTVNTEAFF	TGTGCCAGCAGTTCTCCTGGTAGCTTTAGGACGGTGAACACTGAAGCTTTCTTT
TRBV12-3/TRBV12-4	many	TRBJ2-1	TRBD1	CASSLRGQGEQFF	TGTGCCAGCAGTTTAAGGGGGCAGGGTGAGCAGTTCTTC
TRBV7-6	once	TRBJ2-3	TRBD1	CASSATGGNTQYF	TGTGCCAGCAGCGCAACAGGGGGTAACACGCAGTATTTT
TRBV5-1	few	TRBJ2-3	TRBD2	CASSFLISSGGENTQYF	TGCGCCAGCAGTTTCCTAATATCAAGCGGGGGGGAGAATACGCAGTATTTT
TRBV6-2/TRBV6-3	once	TRBJ2-2	.	CASSYYTYGLYAGELFF	TGTGCCAGCAGTTACTACACATACGGACTATACGCCGGGGAGCTGTTTTTT
TRBV20-1	.	TRBJ2-1	TRBD2	CSAVAGDRKNEQFF	TGCAGTGCTGTAGCGGGAGATCGTAAGAATGAGCAGTTCTTC
TRBV10-3	.	TRBJ1-2	.	CAISDFSSSYYGYTF	TGTGCCATCAGTGACTTTAGCTCTTCTTACTATGGCTACACCTTC
TRBV4-2	.	TRBJ2-7	.	CASSQVPKGIVTYEQYF	TGTGCCAGCAGCCAGGTCCCGAAGGGGATAGTAACCTACGAGCAGTACTTC
TRBV3-1	few	TRBJ2-2	TRBD1	CASNEGQLNTGELFF	TGTGCCAGCAACGAGGGACAGTTGAACACCGGGGAGCTGTTTTTT
TRBV12-3/TRBV12-4	few	TRBJ2-1	.	CASSYPGQTFGNEQFF	TGTGCCAGCAGTTACCCGGGGCAGACGTTTGGGAATGAGCAGTTCTTC
TRBV7-2	.	TRBJ1-1	.	CASSLMRDYTEAFF	TGTGCCAGCAGCTTAATGAGGGATTACACTGAAGCTTTCTTT
TRBV12-3/TRBV12-4	.	TRBJ2-7	.	CASSFRGLPSYEQYF	TGTGCCAGCAGTTTTCGGGGGCTCCCCTCCTACGAGCAGTACTTC
TRBV4-3	.	TRBJ2-7	TRBD2	CASSHKSYYSGNNSYEQYF	TGCGCCAGCAGCCACAAGTCCTATTATAGCGGGAACAACTCCTACGAGCAGTACTTC